The present entry profiles one TCR beta chain with its context. The data originate from a study of blood T cell repertoires in COVID-19. Study-wide context: COVID-19 samples collected from the United States, Italy and Spain covered acute and convalescent phases. PBMCs, B-cell-depleted T cells, or T cells were the source of the cDNA or gDNA that made up the material.

Source study methods: Amplification of reference gene primers was used by the study to estimate nucleated cell counts. The assay was immunoSEQ multiplex PCR, and TCRdb's table has in-frame clones only and misses some. That table is the source of V, J and clone size, and D and trimming were worked out from the DNA. The sample lists approximately 210,000 clones; more than 75% were seen once. Categorization into cohorts depended on clinical history that participants reported. The CDR3 totals 17 residues. Per the germline V gene, CDR1 is SEHNR and CDR2 is FQNEAQ (reference sequence). After removal of 2 bases from V and 4 bases from J, the junction contained 5 bases not matched to a gene.

The chain combines TRBV7-9 with TRBJ2-3; 14 nucleotides match TRBD2. The clonotype comes from a woman between 50 and 59 years old with acute COVID-19. Sequenced input: PBMCs or T cells enriched from blood (not recorded which). The CDR3 sequence: CASSLRTSGGLADTQYF. The CDR3 DNA follows: TGTGCCAGCAGCTTACGGACTAGCGGGGGGTTAGCAGATACGCAGTATTTT.